This T cell receptor (beta chain) was obtained from a study of T cell responses to AZD1222 COVID-19 vaccine. V was clipped by 6 bases and J by 3 bases; unmatched bases: 10. CDR3 length equals 16 residues. From germline, CDR1 is MNHEY and CDR2 SVGEGT. About this clone: Its antigen is as yet unknown.

Whole-study findings and limits: Only a handful of AZD1222 recipients, six or seven in all, had baseline seropositivity. In a largely white British group with more females than males, clonal diversity was possibly underestimated. Spike-specific TCR breadth and depth both grew after two AZD1222 doses. Repertoire collection took place solely once the T cell response had peaked.

Method: immunoSEQ multiplex PCR; TCRdb's copy keeps in-frame clones and lacks some. The repertoire consists of roughly 80,000 clones, with approximately 90% occurring once and the leading ten covering 4.5%. The chain uses TRBV6-2 or TRBV6-3 and TRBJ2-1; TRBD1 agrees at 8 bases. The sequencing here drew on peripheral blood, taken on day 0 of MenACWY control vaccination. This TCR derives from an adult in good health. The CDR3 here is CASSPTDRGDYNEQFF. In DNA form, the CDR3 reads TGTGCCAGCAGCCCTACCGACAGGGGCGACTACAATGAGCAGTTCTTC.